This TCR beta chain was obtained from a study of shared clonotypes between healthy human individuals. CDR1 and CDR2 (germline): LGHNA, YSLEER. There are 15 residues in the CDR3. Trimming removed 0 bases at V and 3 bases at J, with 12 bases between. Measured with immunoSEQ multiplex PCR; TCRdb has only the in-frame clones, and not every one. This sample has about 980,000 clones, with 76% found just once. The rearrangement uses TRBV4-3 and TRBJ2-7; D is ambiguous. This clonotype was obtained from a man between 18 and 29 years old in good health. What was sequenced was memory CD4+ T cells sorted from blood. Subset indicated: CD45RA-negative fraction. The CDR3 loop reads CASSQEASEIYEQYF. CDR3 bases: TGCGCCAGCAGCCAAGAGGCCTCGGAAATCTACGAGCAGTACTTC.